Listed here are 15 T cell receptor beta chains from one sample, sequenced in a study of graft-versus-host responses after intestinal transplantation. Sequenced by immunoSEQ multiplex PCR; TCRdb stores in-frame clones only, minus some. The repertoire includes 20,000 to 25,000 clones, roughly 44% of them detected once, and about 1.3% sits in the top ten. The authors seeded roughly 200,000 CFSE-labeled responder cells together with roughly 200,000 irradiated stimulator cells tagged with violet dye. This sample comprised alloreactive CD8+ T cells from a mixed lymphocyte reaction culture, obtained before transplantation. Subset in this sample: CFSE-low proliferating T cells sorted from approximately 6-day pre-transplant mixed lymphocyte reaction (GvH or HvG direction). The receptors stem from a human patient who was an organ donor for intestinal transplantation.

This clone was seen more than once but under ten times. The rearrangement uses TRBV28 and TRBJ1-1; weak D call: TRBD1 (5 bases). Per germline, CDR1 MDHEN and CDR2 SYDVKM. The CDR3 runs 13 residues. V lost 3 bases to trimming and J lost 3 bases, with 8 bases between them. In nucleotides, the CDR3 is TGTGCCAGCAGTTTTCGGGGACACACTGAAGCTTTCTTT. Its protein is CASSFRGHTEAFF. The variable domain in full, completed from reference TRBV28 and TRBJ1-1, reads DVKVTQSSRYLVKRTGEKVFLECVQDMDHENMFWYRQDPGLGLRLIYFSYDVKMKEKGDIPEGYSVSREKKERFSLILESASTNQTSMYLCASSFRGHTEAFFGQGTRLTVV.

The chain is built from TRBV18 and TRBJ1-4, with D uncertain. V was clipped by 2 bases and J by 3 bases, with 13 bases between them. CDR1 KGHSH and CDR2 LQKENI come from the germline V gene. The CDR3 runs to 16 residues. The CDR3, as DNA: TGTGCCAGCTCACCAAGGTTCCCGGGAGCTAATGAAAAACTGTTTTTT. Amino acids: CASSPRFPGANEKLFF.

This clone was detected once. This chain uses TRBV2 with TRBJ2-7; 7 nucleotides align to TRBD1. Germline-derived CDR1 and CDR2 are SNHLY and FYNNEI. J gave up 5 bases and V 9 bases, and 10 bases lay outside the gene matches. CDR3 size: 13 residues. CDR3 amino acids: CASGRTGSHEQYF. CDR3 in DNA: TGTGCCAGTGGGCGGACAGGAAGCCACGAGCAGTACTTC.

V gene TRBV19 combines with J gene TRBJ2-7, with TRBD2 identical over 8 bases. The V gene end was trimmed by 1 base and the J gene end by 12 bases; junction bases not matched to a gene: 11. This CDR3 contains 14 residues. CDR1 LNHDA and CDR2 SQIVND come from the germline V gene (reference sequence). The CDR3 DNA follows: TGTGCCAGTAGTATAGTAGCGGGATTTCACCGTCCGTACTTC. This sequence encodes CASSIVAGFHRPYF. The entire variable domain, with the rest obtained from reference TRBV19 and TRBJ2-7, is as follows: DGGITQSPKYLFRKEGQNVTLSCEQNLNHDAMYWYRQDPGQGLRLIYYSQIVNDFQKGDIAEGYSVSREKKESFPLTVTSAQKNPTAFYLCASSIVAGFHRPYFGPGTRLTVT.

The J gene is TRBJ2-5, the V gene TRBV9, with D perhaps matching TRBD2 (5 bases). Per the germline V gene, CDR1 is SGDLS and CDR2 is YYNGEE. Trimming took off 1 base at V and 7 bases at J, with 8 bases between the two ends. The CDR3 loop spans 12 amino acids. CDR3 residues: CASSVIGGTQYF. CDR3 DNA sequence: TGTGCCAGCAGCGTAATTGGAGGGACCCAGTACTTC.

V and J are TRBV9 and TRBJ2-1; D is uncertain. Trimming took off 2 bases at V and 0 bases at J, with 12 bases between the two ends. CDR1 is SGDLS and CDR2 is YYNGEE in the germline V gene. This CDR3 spans 16 amino acids. The CDR3 loop reads CASSVLGGSSYNEQFF. In DNA, the CDR3 is TGTGCCAGCAGCGTTCTAGGTGGTAGCTCCTACAATGAGCAGTTCTTC.

This clone is judged medium-sized (0.01 to 0.1%). V is TRBV2 and J is TRBJ1-1, with D maybe TRBD1 (6 bases). The CDR3 has 14 residues. Germline V gene sequence: CDR1 SNHLY, CDR2 FYNNEI. The V and J ends lost 1 base and 1 base respectively, with 7 bases between them. The CDR3 coding sequence is TGTGCCAGCAGTGAAGGCAGGGGGAACACTGAAGCTTTCTTT. It translates to CASSEGRGNTEAFF.

In its sample, this clone was seen a few times. V and J are TRBV10-2 and TRBJ2-7, with D possibly TRBD2 on 5 matching bases. V lost 1 base and J lost 6, with 13 bases in between. The CDR3 is 14 residues long. Germline CDR1 is WSHSY and CDR2 is SAAADI. The chain's CDR3 is CASSEWTRVAEQYF. CDR3 bases: TGCGCCAGCAGTGAGTGGACGAGGGTTGCCGAGCAGTACTTC.

This chain connects TRBV6-7 to TRBJ1-2; D is unresolved. TRBV6-7 is an ORF, with its function uncertain. This CDR3 has 14 residues. V shed 0 bases and J shed 1 base, with 6 bases lying between them. The CDR3 coding sequence is TGTGCCAGCAGTTACTCGCTGGTTAACTATGGCTACACCTTC. Its protein product is CASSYSLVNYGYTF.

This sequence joins TRBV9 and TRBJ2-5; D is undetermined. CDR3 length: 14 residues. V was shortened by 4 bases and J by 0 bases, with 10 bases between the two germline ends. Germline values: CDR1 SGDLS, CDR2 YYNGEE. CDR3 coding DNA: TGTGCCAGCAGCCCAGTAGGACACCAAGAGACCCAGTACTTC. This gives the protein CASSPVGHQETQYF.

The rearrangement joins TRBV30 to TRBJ2-1; 15 bases line up with TRBD2. In germline, CDR1 is GTSNPN, CDR2 SVGIG (reference sequence). The J segment lost 3 bases and the V segment lost 3 bases, leaving 6 bases of the junction unmatched. The CDR3 runs to 17 residues. CDR3 region: CAWRGLAGGAFYNEQFF. The CDR3 DNA is TGTGCCTGGAGGGGACTAGCGGGAGGCGCCTTCTACAATGAGCAGTTCTTC.

The V call is TRBV2, the J call TRBJ2-7; 8 nucleotides align to TRBD2. V dropped 10 bases and J dropped 2; count of bases not matched to a gene: 37. The CDR3 contains 23 residues. Looked up from germline, CDR1 is SNHLY and CDR2 is FYNNEI. The CDR3 nucleotides read TGTGCCACCGACCCCCCAGCCAGAATAGTAAACGGGGGAACCGGGACTAGACCCTACGAGCAGTACTTC. Translation gives CATDPPARIVNGGTGTRPYEQYF.

V and J are TRBV4-1 and TRBJ2-7; D remains unclear. Trimming shortened V by 4 bases and J by 3 bases, and 10 bases separated the two germline ends. CDR1 and CDR2 from the germline V gene are MGHRA and YSYEKL. The CDR3 sequence is 13 residues long. CDR3 bases: TGCGCCAGCAGCCCTGGGGTTAACTACGAGCAGTACTTC. Protein: CASSPGVNYEQYF.

The rearrangement uses TRBV6-1 and TRBJ2-5, with a tentative D call TRBD2 (5 bases). This CDR3 is 13 amino acids long. V lost 5 bases and J lost 2, with 9 bases in between. Germline CDR1 MNHNS, CDR2 SASEGT. CDR3 nucleotide sequence: TGTGCCAGCAGTCTAGGGAGTCAAGAGACCCAGTACTTC. This encodes CASSLGSQETQYF.

This clone was seen only a few times. The rearrangement joins TRBV7-2 to TRBJ2-1, with 9 bases identical to TRBD2. The length of the CDR3 is 18 residues. CDR1 is SGHTA and CDR2 is FQGNSA in the germline V gene. The V gene end was trimmed by 1 base and the J gene end by 2 bases; junction bases not matched to a gene: 9. This CDR3 is CASSLVRGAGGPYNEQFF. CDR3 coding DNA: TGTGCCAGCAGCTTAGTGAGGGGAGCGGGAGGTCCCTACAATGAGCAGTTCTTC.